Below, 19 T cell receptor beta chains from the same sample are listed, as sequenced in a study of T cells in Graves' hyperthyroidism and ophthalmopathy. What was amplified from RNA transcripts were TCR beta CDR3 regions. Researchers ran a first-round RT-PCR on the TCR CDR3 using the HTBI primer set. TCRdb processed the multiplex PCR reads anew with MiXCR; each CDR3 protein has one entry. The sample includes around 500,000 distinct CDR3 sequences, about 16% of them seen just once. The sequenced sample consisted of blood. Receptor source: a woman in her 30s with Graves' ophthalmopathy.

Ten or more counts support this clonotype. V usage is TRBV11-2 and J usage is TRBJ2-7; 8 bases map to TRBD2. The germline V gene has CDR1 SGHAT and CDR2 FQNNGV. Trimming removed 4 bases from V and 4 bases from J; junction bases left unmatched: 9. This CDR3 spans 15 amino acids. CDR3 nucleotides: TGTGCCAGCAGCTCCGTCAGGGAGCGGGGGTACGAGCAGTACTTC. It codes for CASSSVRERGYEQYF.

This clonotype was seen only a few times. The chain links TRBV6-2 or TRBV6-3 to TRBJ2-7, with 13 bases that match TRBD2. The CDR3 covers 15 residues. Germline trimming cut 10 bases from V and 2 bases from J; bases unmatched to any gene: 8. Germline lookup yields CDR1 MNHEY and CDR2 SVGEGT. The CDR3 loop reads CATRTSGSGPYEQYF. CDR3 sequence (DNA): TGTGCCACCCGGACTAGCGGGAGTGGTCCCTACGAGCAGTACTTC.

This clonotype was seen at least ten times. The chain recombines TRBV11-3 with TRBJ2-3; 10 bases are shared with TRBD2. The V gene end was trimmed by 5 bases and the J gene end by 8 bases; junction bases not matched to a gene: 7. The germline V gene encodes CDR1 SGHNT and CDR2 YENEEA. The CDR3 is 14 amino acids. The DNA of the CDR3 is TGTGCCAGCAGCCTTAGCGGGAGGTACGGTACGCAGTATTTT. Its protein is CASSLSGRYGTQYF.

J is TRBJ1-4 and V is TRBV7-9; 9 nucleotides match TRBD1. The germline V gene has CDR1 SEHNR and CDR2 FQNEAQ (reference sequence). The CDR3 consists of 14 residues. Germline trimming cut 2 bases from V and 10 bases from J; bases unmatched to any gene: 5. The CDR3 DNA reads TGTGCCAGCAGCTTATATACAGGGGGCGGAAAACTGTTTTTT. Its translation: CASSLYTGGGKLFF.

This clonotype was recorded only once. Since a much larger clone is just one base distant, this may be a read error. The chain's CDR3 is CASSEPKTYEQYF. DNA for the CDR3: TGTGCCAGCAGCGAACCAAAGACCTACGAGCAGTACTTC. This chain uses TRBV7-2 with TRBJ2-7; unclear D gene. Trimming pared 5 bases from V and 2 bases from J, leaving 10 bases between. The CDR3 covers 13 residues. Germline V gene data show CDR1 as SGHTA and CDR2 as FQGNSA.

This clonotype occurred a few times. The chain employs TRBV28 and TRBJ1-2; D unclear. Germline lookup yields CDR1 MDHEN and CDR2 SYDVKM. This CDR3 contains 12 residues. The V end was cut by 7 bases, the J end by 4 bases, with 10 bases between. In DNA, the CDR3 is TGTGCCAGCATGGCAGAGCGCTATGGCTACACCTTC. Protein sequence: CASMAERYGYTF.

The genes are TRBV12-3 or TRBV12-4 and TRBJ2-1, with 8 nucleotides matching TRBD2. The CDR3 contains 16 residues. Trimming cost V 6 bases and J 8 bases; bases outside gene matches: 15. The CDR3 DNA is TGTGCCAGCAGACCCTTTCCGGGAGGGGGGGGCGATGAGCAGTTCTTC. Its translation: CASRPFPGGGGDEQFF.

As concerns this clonotype: Mismatch with germline at one junction end may stem from a read error. This chain uses TRBV20-1 with TRBJ2-1; maybe TRBD2 (5 bases). The germline gives CDR1 DFQATT, CDR2 SNEGSKA (reference sequence). The CDR3 contains 11 residues. The chain's CDR3 is CSVRQRGEQFF. DNA for the CDR3: TGCAGTGTTAGACAACGGGGTGAGCAGTTCTTC.

This clonotype has ten or more counts. The chain joins TRBV6-1 to TRBJ1-2; D ambiguous. V was shortened by 0 bases and J by 5 bases, with 13 bases between the two germline ends. The CDR3 loop spans 15 amino acids. Germline V gives CDR1 MNHNS, CDR2 SASEGT. DNA for the CDR3: TGTGCCAGCAGTGAAGCGTTCAGTGGGTTGTATGGCTACACCTTC. It encodes CASSEAFSGLYGYTF.

The genes are TRBV30 and TRBJ2-7, with a possible D match to TRBD2 (6 bases). The CDR3 contains 14 residues. The V and J ends lost 1 base and 1 base respectively, with 11 bases between them. Looked up from germline, CDR1 is GTSNPN and CDR2 is SVGIG (reference sequence). The CDR3 loop reads CAWSAGGKSYEQYF. The CDR3 DNA follows: TGTGCCTGGAGTGCGGGCGGGAAATCCTACGAGCAGTACTTC. The full variable domain, rest sourced from reference TRBV30 and TRBJ2-7, is SQTIHQWPATLVQPVGSPLSLECTVEGTSNPNLYWYRQAAGRGLQLLFYSVGIGQISSEVPQNLSASRPQDRQFILSSKKLLLSDSGFYLCAWSAGGKSYEQYFGPGTRLTVT.

This clonotype has at least ten counts. The J gene is TRBJ1-5, the V gene TRBV13; D is unclear. Germline CDR1 reads PRHDT; CDR2 reads FYEKMQ (reference sequence). The CDR3 extends over 13 amino acids. Trimming cost V 6 bases and J 5 bases, with 11 bases left between them. The CDR3 DNA sequence: TGTGCCAGCAGTTTGCGCGGTGATCAGCCCCAGCATTTT. Its protein product is CASSLRGDQPQHF.

This clonotype was found many times. J is TRBJ2-7 and V is TRBV28, with TRBD2 matching 9 bases. The germline V gene has CDR1 MDHEN and CDR2 SYDVKM. The CDR3 spans 16 residues. The V gene end was trimmed by 5 bases and the J gene end by 7 bases; junction bases not matched to a gene: 15. The CDR3 reads CASSDHLVSGSLEQYF. In DNA, the CDR3 is TGTGCCAGCAGTGATCACTTAGTTAGCGGGAGTCTTGAGCAGTACTTC.

This clonotype appeared a few times. The rearrangement joins TRBV5-5 to TRBJ2-5; 7 positions match TRBD1. CDR1 and CDR2 (germline): SGHKS, YYEKEE (reference sequence). The CDR3 has 15 amino acids. The trim removed 2 bases at V and 2 bases at J, leaving 6 bases unmatched. CDR3 nucleotide sequence: TGTGCCAGCAGCTTATCCGGGACAGAACAAGAGACCCAGTACTTC. Translation gives CASSLSGTEQETQYF.

The CDR3, as DNA: TGTGCCAGCTCACCACTGGGGATCCGGGACAGGGGGTTGTACAATGAGCAGTTCTTC. This gives the protein CASSPLGIRDRGLYNEQFF. The rearrangement joins TRBV18 to TRBJ2-1; 11 bases fit TRBD1. CDR3 length: 19 amino acids. From germline, CDR1 is KGHSH and CDR2 LQKENI. The V gene end was trimmed by 1 base and the J gene end by 4 bases; junction bases not matched to a gene: 12.

Details on this clonotype: The junction does not match germline at one end; this may be a read error. The chain links TRBV30 to TRBJ1-1; 7 nucleotides line up with TRBD1. CDR3 length: 18 amino acids. Per the germline V gene, CDR1 is GTSNPN and CDR2 is SVGIG (reference sequence). The CDR3 region is CAWSANNLRQGMNTETFF. The CDR3 nucleotides are TGTGCCTGGAGTGCCAATAACCTAAGACAGGGAATGAACACTGAAACTTTCTTT.

The V call is TRBV12-3 or TRBV12-4, the J call TRBJ2-3; no definite D call. This CDR3 has 12 residues. Trimming removed 5 bases from V and 6 bases from J, with 9 bases in between. CDR3 sequence: CASSHVADTQYF. The CDR3 DNA follows: TGTGCCAGCAGTCATGTGGCGGATACGCAGTATTTT.

This clonotype came up a few times. CDR3 nucleotides: TGCGCCAGCAGCCAAGGGACAGGGGGCGGAACTGAAGCTTTCTTT. It yields the protein CASSQGTGGGTEAFF. V and J are TRBV4-3 and TRBJ1-1; 11 bases fit TRBD1. CDR3 size: 15 residues. Germline lookup yields CDR1 LGHNA and CDR2 YSLEER. With 1 base clipped from V and 5 bases from J, the junction kept 3 bases outside the gene matches.

This clonotype was seen ten or more times. V usage is TRBV28 and J usage is TRBJ2-1, with a possible D match to TRBD2 (6 bases). The CDR3 is 15 amino acids. The V end lost 4 bases, the J end lost 9 bases, and 19 bases lay between the germline ends. Germline CDR1 and CDR2: MDHEN and SYDVKM. The CDR3 sequence is CASSSIAASISEQFF. The CDR3 nucleotides are TGTGCCAGCAGTTCGATAGCGGCCTCCATCAGTGAGCAGTTCTTC.

This clonotype occurred many times. The V call is TRBV20-1, the J call TRBJ2-7; D ambiguous. Per the germline V gene, CDR1 is DFQATT and CDR2 is SNEGSKA (reference sequence). Trimming pared 1 base from V and 4 bases from J, leaving 14 bases between. This CDR3 region has 14 residues. The CDR3 is CSARVGTADYEQYF. CDR3 nucleotide sequence: TGCAGTGCTAGAGTAGGAACCGCGGATTACGAGCAGTACTTC.